This TCR beta chain was captured in a study of cytomegalovirus exposure and HLA in healthy donors. In the study overall: The 120 validation repertoires used the same platform as the 550 to 850 first-cohort repertoires (as reported by a later analysis).

Of note for this clone: The target antigen is unknown.

Study findings and constraints: The authors confirmed in vitro that a few CMV-associated chains were specific for CMV antigens. According to reports, the classifier identified cytomegalovirus status with high specificity and sensitivity. Cytomegalovirus-associated TCR beta chains were listed, numbering over 150.

V lost 6 bases and J lost 1; bases outside the gene matches: 8. The CDR3 is 15 amino acids. Germline CDR1 KGHSH, CDR2 LQKENI. Sequenced by immunoSEQ multiplex PCR; TCRdb stores in-frame clones only, minus some. The sample carries 90,000 to 110,000 clones, about 86% recorded once. This chain joins TRBV18 and TRBJ2-7, with 8 positions matching TRBD1. The sample taken for sequencing was PBMCs. The sequence derives from a woman aged 18-35 years in good health and CMV-seropositive. CDR3 DNA sequence: TGTGCCAGCTCCACCGACAGGGGAAAATCCTACGAGCAGTACTTC. It encodes CASSTDRGKSYEQYF. Filled out from reference TRBV18 and TRBJ2-7, the complete variable domain reads NAGVMQNPRHLVRRRGQEARLRCSPMKGHSHVYWYRQLPEEGLKFMVYLQKENIIDESGMPKERFSAEFPKEGPSILRIQQVVRGDSAAYFCASSTDRGKSYEQYFGPGTRLTVT.